Shown below are 6 T cell receptor beta chains from a single sample sequenced in a study of CD8 T cells in ankylosing spondylitis. From the 5' RACE reads, TCRdb called clonotypes with MiXCR, one entry per CDR3 protein. The repertoire holds a few hundred thousand distinct CDR3 sequences, with 20% to 25% as singletons. Sequencing was performed on blood, either unsorted or a sorted T cell fraction (not recorded which). All receptors derive from a male donor with ankylosing spondylitis or in good health (not recorded which).

V and J are TRBV18 and TRBJ2-5, with a weak D call TRBD1 (5 bases). Trimming cost V 0 bases and J 5 bases, with 16 bases left between them. There are 16 residues in the CDR3. In germline, CDR1 is KGHSH, CDR2 LQKENI. CDR3 region: CASSPPLQVMEETQYF. CDR3 nucleotide sequence: TGTGCCAGCTCACCACCGTTACAGGTTATGGAGGAGACCCAGTACTTC.

The chain is built from TRBV11-3 and TRBJ2-3, with D tentatively TRBD2 (5 bases). V was shortened by 5 bases and J by 2 bases, with 8 bases between the two germline ends. There are 13 residues in the CDR3. CDR1 and CDR2 from the germline V gene are SGHNT and YENEEA. CDR3 sequence (DNA): TGTGCCAGCAGCCCCCGGGACACAGATACGCAGTATTTT. This translates into CASSPRDTDTQYF.

The sample holds a few counts of this clonotype. The V gene is TRBV12-3 or TRBV12-4, the J gene TRBJ2-7, with D perhaps matching TRBD1 (5 bases). The CDR3 extends over 13 amino acids. V lost 6 bases and J lost 3, with 12 bases in between. The CDR3, as DNA: TGTGCCAGCAGCCCCGAGACAGACTACGAGCAGTACTTC. It specifies CASSPETDYEQYF.

This chain connects TRBV4-2 to TRBJ2-1; 7 nucleotides agree with TRBD1. After removal of 2 bases from V and 0 bases from J, the junction contained 7 bases not matched to a gene. Germline V gives CDR1 LGHNA, CDR2 YNFKEQ. This CDR3 spans 17 amino acids. The CDR3 loop is CASSQKPGQSSYNEQFF. The CDR3 DNA follows: TGTGCCAGCAGCCAAAAACCGGGACAGAGCTCCTACAATGAGCAGTTCTTC.

This clonotype was picked up a small number of times. The J gene is TRBJ1-1, the V gene TRBV5-5; 8 positions agree with TRBD1. The CDR3 extends over 14 amino acids. Trimming cost V 2 bases and J 11 bases; bases outside gene matches: 11. The germline V gene encodes CDR1 SGHKS and CDR2 YYEKEE (reference sequence). DNA of the CDR3: TGTGCCAGCAGCTTATTCTCCGACAGGGGAGAGGCTTTCTTT. Translating it yields CASSLFSDRGEAFF.

Ten or more counts support this clonotype. The J gene is TRBJ2-7, the V gene TRBV29-1; tentative D call: TRBD1 (6 bases). From germline, CDR1 is SQVTM and CDR2 ANQGSEA. V was pared by 4 bases and J by 2 bases, with 9 bases between. The CDR3 spans 12 residues. DNA for the CDR3: TGCAGCGTTGTAGGGACACCCTACGAGCAGTACTTC. It specifies CSVVGTPYEQYF.